Listed below are T cell receptor beta chains from one sample, sequenced in a study of T-cell reconstitution after alpha-beta-depleted transplantation in children. MiXCR was run by TCRdb on the PCR reads, yielding one entry per CDR3 protein. This sample yields about 500,000 distinct CDR3 sequences, of which approximately 32% are seen a single time; approximately 2.3% belongs to the top ten. The material sequenced was PBMCs from the stem cell graft donor, taken from the stem cell graft. The receptor source for this set is a human donor who donated a stem cell graft to a child with aplastic anemia. Both conserved end residues are part of each CDR3. A D gene is named only where the DNA matches it firmly. Clone size is not always given. Where it is, it says once, few, many or a class for expanded clones.

cdr3_length	clone_size	v_call	d_call	j_call	cdr3_aa	cdr3_nt
13	few	TRBV28	NA	TRBJ1-2	CASSWGRNYGYTF	TGTGCCAGCAGTTGGGGACGGAACTATGGCTACACCTTC
19	NA	TRBV27	TRBD2	TRBJ2-5	CASSPSRFISGSGGETQYF	TGTGCCAGCAGTCCTAGCCGTTTTATCAGCGGGTCCGGGGGGGAGACCCAGTACTTC
13	NA	TRBV10-2	NA	TRBJ2-7	CASRLPGADEQYF	TGCGCCAGCAGGTTGCCCGGGGCCGACGAGCAGTACTTC
11	NA	TRBV12-3/TRBV12-4	NA	TRBJ1-2	CASRVTDGYTF	TGTGCCAGCAGGGTAACCGATGGCTACACCTTC
13	few	TRBV10-3	NA	TRBJ1-2	CAIRGHVNYGYTF	TGTGCCATCAGGGGACATGTTAACTATGGCTACACCTTC
14	few	TRBV29-1	TRBD2	TRBJ2-1	CSVSGSFGINEQFF	TGCAGCGTGAGCGGGAGTTTCGGAATAAATGAGCAGTTCTTC
14	NA	TRBV4-3	TRBD1	TRBJ1-2	CASSQGQGARGYTF	TGCGCCAGCAGCCAGGGACAGGGGGCGCGGGGCTACACCTTC
15	few	TRBV5-5	NA	TRBJ1-2	CASSSDRTAYYGYTF	TGTGCCAGCAGCTCTGACAGGACGGCATACTATGGCTACACCTTC
13	NA	TRBV29-1	NA	TRBJ2-4	CSVGGLAKNIQYF	TGCAGCGTTGGAGGTTTGGCCAAAAACATTCAGTACTTC
11	few	TRBV20-1	NA	TRBJ2-1	CSARGMSEQFF	TGCAGTGCTAGAGGTATGAGTGAGCAGTTCTTC
13	NA	TRBV4-3	TRBD1	TRBJ1-2	CASSPTGVDGYTF	TGCGCCAGCAGCCCGACAGGGGTTGACGGCTACACCTTC